Presented here are 17 T cell receptor beta chains from one specimen sequenced in a study of T cell responses to AZD1222 COVID-19 vaccine. Generated by immunoSEQ multiplex PCR, the TCRdb table keeps only in-frame clones and is missing some. The sample yields 200,000 or so clones, approximately 91% seen once. The sequencing used peripheral blood, collected on day 0 of AZD1222 vaccination. The receptors were sampled from an adult in good health.

The CDR3 DNA sequence: TGTGCCAGCAGCCCCAGGACCGGGAACACTGAAGCTTTCTTT. Encoded protein: CASSPRTGNTEAFF. The rearrangement uses TRBV7-9 and TRBJ1-1; D unresolved. Germline V gene sequence: CDR1 SEHNR, CDR2 FQNEAQ (reference sequence). V was pared by 5 bases and J by 1 base, with 11 bases between. The CDR3 is 14 amino acids.

The chain joins TRBV6-5 to TRBJ1-1, with D perhaps matching TRBD1 (5 bases). V gave up 6 bases and J gave up 7 bases, with 21 bases separating them. This CDR3 comprises 15 residues. Per the germline V gene, CDR1 is MNHEY and CDR2 is SVGAGI. This CDR3 reads CASRTRAGNLNEAFF. DNA of the CDR3: TGTGCCAGCAGAACTAGGGCAGGGAACCTTAATGAAGCTTTCTTT.

V and J are TRBV6-5 and TRBJ2-7, with 9 nucleotides matching TRBD1. The germline CDR1 and CDR2 sequences are MNHEY and SVGAGI. The CDR3 runs 14 residues. V was clipped by 6 bases and J by 1 base; unmatched bases: 4. CDR3 DNA sequence: TGTGCCAGCAGCGGGACAGGGATTTCCTACGAGCAGTACTTC. It encodes CASSGTGISYEQYF.

The V gene is TRBV7-9, the J gene TRBJ2-7; D is unclear. Trimming stripped 5 bases from V and 2 bases from J, with 7 bases between. Germline CDR1 reads SEHNR; CDR2 reads FQNEAQ (reference sequence). The CDR3 extends over 12 amino acids. In DNA, the CDR3 is TGTGCCAGCAGCCGTTCTACCTACGAGCAGTACTTC. It encodes CASSRSTYEQYF.

The rearrangement links TRBV7-3 to TRBJ2-4; 8 nucleotides line up with TRBD1. The germline V gene encodes CDR1 SGHTA and CDR2 FQGTGA. CDR3 length: 23 residues. After removal of 0 bases from V and 1 base from J, the junction contained 23 bases not matched to a gene. CDR3 region: CASSLTVDRGVWNSRGAKNIQYF. The CDR3 nucleotides read TGTGCCAGCAGCTTAACGGTCGACAGGGGAGTGTGGAATTCCCGAGGGGCCAAAAACATTCAGTACTTC.

This chain joins TRBV10-3 and TRBJ2-7, with 7 bases that match TRBD2. The V gene's germline CDR1 is ENHRY and CDR2 SYGVKD. V was pared by 3 bases and J by 5 bases, with 10 bases of the junction left unmatched. The CDR3 covers 15 residues. CDR3 amino acids: CAISDPGREKDEQYF. The CDR3 nucleotides are TGTGCCATCAGTGACCCGGGGCGGGAGAAGGACGAGCAGTACTTC.

The gene calls are TRBV2 and TRBJ2-7; TRBD1 might be the D (6 bases). This CDR3 comprises 12 residues. V was cut by 5 bases and J by 5 bases, with 10 bases left in between. From germline, CDR1 is SNHLY and CDR2 FYNNEI. The CDR3 sequence: CASSPGTNEQYF. As DNA, the CDR3 is TGTGCCAGCAGTCCGGGGACAAACGAGCAGTACTTC. Variable domain in full (rest from reference TRBV2 and TRBJ2-7): EPEVTQTPSHQVTQMGQEVILRCVPISNHLYFYWYRQILGQKVEFLVSFYNNEISEKSEIFDDQFSVERPDGSNFTLKIRSTKLEDSAMYFCASSPGTNEQYFGPGTRLTVT.

In DNA, the CDR3 is TGTGCCAGCAGCCAAGGTTGGAGGAAAGGAGACAGGGGGCTTGAGCAGTACTTC. Translating gives CASSQGWRKGDRGLEQYF. This rearrangement joins TRBV14 to TRBJ2-7, with 10 bases identical to TRBD1. The CDR3 sequence is 18 residues long. Looked up from germline, CDR1 is SGHDN and CDR2 is FVKESK. The ends lost 1 base at V and 7 bases at J; junction bases unmatched: 16.

The chain is built from TRBV7-6 and TRBJ2-5; no firm D call. The CDR3 is 16 residues long. V dropped 5 bases and J dropped 4 bases, with 20 bases sitting between them. Germline V gene data show CDR1 as SGHVS and CDR2 as FNYEAQ. CDR3 coding DNA: TGTGCCAGCAGCCCCCGACCCTTAATCGTAGGAGAGACCCAGTACTTC. Protein: CASSPRPLIVGETQYF.

The sample holds a few counts of this clone. V usage is TRBV10-3 and J usage is TRBJ2-1; TRBD1 matches 12 bases. There are 19 residues in the CDR3. V lost 2 bases to trimming and J lost 7 bases; unmatched junction nucleotides: 15. Germline V gene sequence: CDR1 ENHRY, CDR2 SYGVKD. CDR3 residues: CAISEGTFTGTGGENEQFF. CDR3 DNA sequence: TGTGCCATCAGTGAGGGAACTTTTACCGGGACAGGGGGCGAAAATGAGCAGTTCTTC.

The rearrangement joins TRBV7-2 to TRBJ2-7; TRBD2 matches at 14 bases. Losses at the gene ends were 5 bases for V and 3 bases for J; bases not matched to a gene: 6. CDR3 length: 16 amino acids. Germline assignment: CDR1 SGHTA and CDR2 FQGNSA. The CDR3 DNA reads as TGTGCCAGCAGCAAAGACGGGACTAGCGGGAGCTACGAGCAGTACTTC. Its translation: CASSKDGTSGSYEQYF.

A single count supports this clone. This rearrangement joins TRBV7-9 to TRBJ1-1; D remains ambiguous. CDR1 and CDR2 (germline): SEHNR, FQNEAQ (reference sequence). The V gene lost 1 base and the J gene lost 8 bases, with 8 bases spanning the gap. The CDR3 totals 12 residues. The CDR3 here is CASSLEAREAFF. CDR3 sequence (DNA): TGTGCCAGCAGCTTAGAGGCACGGGAAGCTTTCTTT. The full variable domain, rest sourced from reference TRBV7-9 and TRBJ1-1, is DTGVSQNPRHKITKRGQNVTFRCDPISEHNRLYWYRQTLGQGPEFLTYFQNEAQLEKSRLLSDRFSAERPKGSFSTLEIQRTEQGDSAMYLCASSLEAREAFFGQGTRLTVV.

Only one count was recorded for this clone. This chain joins TRBV19 and TRBJ2-3; 13 nucleotides agree with TRBD2. J was trimmed by 7 bases and V by 3 bases; bases with no gene match: 10. CDR1 is LNHDA, CDR2 SQIVND, per germline (reference sequence). This CDR3 region has 17 residues. In DNA form, the CDR3 reads TGTGCCAGTAGTATTTCCCTCGGGACTAGCGGGGTGAATACGCAGTATTTT. Amino acids: CASSISLGTSGVNTQYF.

This chain connects TRBV1 to TRBJ2-1; TRBD2, the table's D call, was not compared with the DNA. TRBV1 corresponds to a pseudogene. The CDR3 runs to 17 residues. CDR3 residues: CTSSQDPTSGRYNEQFF. The CDR3 nucleotides are TGCACCAGCAGCCAAGATCCTACTAGCGGGAGGTACAATGAGCAGTTCTTC.

The V call is TRBV5-1, the J call TRBJ1-1, with TRBD1 matching 7 bases. Per germline, CDR1 SGHRS and CDR2 YFSETQ. CDR3 length: 16 amino acids. The V and J ends lost 3 bases and 0 bases, in that order; junction bases with no gene match: 8. CDR3 nucleotides: TGCGCCAGCAGCTGGCGAGAAGGGGGCATGAACACTGAAGCTTTCTTT. Its protein is CASSWREGGMNTEAFF.

CDR3 coding DNA: TGTGCCAGCAGTTACAAATGGGGGAGTTTAGACTATGGCTACACCTTC. Protein product: CASSYKWGSLDYGYTF. J is TRBJ1-2 and V is TRBV6-5; a possible D gene is TRBD1 (5 bases). Germline V gene data show CDR1 as MNHEY and CDR2 as SVGAGI. The CDR3 runs to 16 residues. Trimming stripped 2 bases from V and 3 bases from J, with 16 bases between.

The V and J genes are TRBV27 and TRBJ2-1; weak D call: TRBD1 (5 bases). CDR3 length: 14 amino acids. With 2 bases removed from V and 6 bases from J, the gap between germline ends came to 11 bases. Looked up from germline, CDR1 is MNHEY and CDR2 is SMNVEV (reference sequence). The DNA for the CDR3 is TGTGCCAGCAGTTTAAGGCAGGGTGGCAATGAGCAGTTCTTC. This translates into CASSLRQGGNEQFF.